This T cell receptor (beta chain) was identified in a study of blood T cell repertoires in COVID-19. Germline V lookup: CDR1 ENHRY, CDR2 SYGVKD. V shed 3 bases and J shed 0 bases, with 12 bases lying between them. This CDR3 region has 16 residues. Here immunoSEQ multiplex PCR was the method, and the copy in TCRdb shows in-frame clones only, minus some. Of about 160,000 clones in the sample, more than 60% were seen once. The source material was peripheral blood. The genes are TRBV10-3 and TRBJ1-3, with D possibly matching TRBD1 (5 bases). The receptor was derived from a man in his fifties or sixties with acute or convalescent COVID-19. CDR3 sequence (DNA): TGTGCCATCAGTGACCTGGGGGGGAGCTCTGGAAACACCATATATTTT. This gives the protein CAISDLGGSSGNTIYF.